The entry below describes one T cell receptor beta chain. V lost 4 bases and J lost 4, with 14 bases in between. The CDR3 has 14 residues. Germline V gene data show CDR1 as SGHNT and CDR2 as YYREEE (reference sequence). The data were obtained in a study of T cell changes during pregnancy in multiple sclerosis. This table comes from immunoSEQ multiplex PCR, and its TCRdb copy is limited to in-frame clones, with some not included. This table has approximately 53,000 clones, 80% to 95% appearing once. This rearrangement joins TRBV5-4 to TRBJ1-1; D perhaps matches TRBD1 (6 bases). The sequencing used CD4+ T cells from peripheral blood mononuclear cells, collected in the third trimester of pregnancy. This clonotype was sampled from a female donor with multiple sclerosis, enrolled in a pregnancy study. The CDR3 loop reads CASSTGTGTTEAFF. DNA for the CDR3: TGTGCCAGCAGCACAGGAACAGGGACCACTGAAGCTTTCTTT.